This TCR beta chain emerged from a study of T cells in localized non-small cell lung cancer. Libraries were prepared by immunoSEQ multiplex PCR; TCRdb keeps only in-frame clonotypes and omits some of them. The data show over 20,000 clones, with about 90% seen just once and approximately 30% held by the top ten. Study conclusions and caveats: Median detection of top 100 tumor clones in adjacent lung was 57 clones.

Of note for this clone: Its antigen is as yet unknown.

Per the germline V gene, CDR1 is SGDLS and CDR2 is YYNGEE. This CDR3 is built from 15 residues. V shed 3 bases and J 4 bases; nucleotides not matched to a gene: 8. The specimen comprised peripheral blood, sampled before any cancer treatment. This TCR was recovered from a male donor at least 60 years old with stage I squamous cell lung carcinoma. The chain recombines TRBV9 with TRBJ1-2, with 8 bases that match TRBD1. DNA for the CDR3: TGTGCCAGCAGCGATACGAAACAGGGGGGCTATGGCTACACCTTC. Its protein is CASSDTKQGGYGYTF.